The 18 T cell receptor beta chains below were found in one sample sequenced in a study of cytomegalovirus exposure and HLA in healthy donors. Libraries were prepared by immunoSEQ multiplex PCR; TCRdb keeps only in-frame clonotypes and omits some of them. The data hold under 200,000 clones, with about 90% observed a single time. Specimen: PBMCs. These receptors were obtained from a woman between 25 and 40 years old in good health and CMV-seronegative.

The chain has TRBV4-1 and TRBJ2-3; TRBD2 matches 7 bases. The V segment lost 0 bases and the J segment 1 base; nucleotides outside the gene matches: 7. Germline CDR1 is MGHRA and CDR2 is YSYEKL. The CDR3 loop spans 17 amino acids. CDR3 sequence reads: CASSQDSAGRGTDTQYF. The CDR3 DNA reads as TGCGCCAGCAGCCAAGATAGCGCGGGGAGGGGCACAGATACGCAGTATTTT.

V gene TRBV2 combines with J gene TRBJ2-7, with D unclear. The V gene's germline CDR1 is SNHLY and CDR2 FYNNEI. The ends were cut back, 2 bases at V and 8 bases at J, with 13 bases in the middle. This CDR3 is 13 amino acids long. The CDR3 region is CASSEPTPVQQYF. In nucleotides, the CDR3 is TGTGCCAGCAGTGAACCGACGCCGGTACAGCAGTACTTC.

This sequence joins TRBV5-1 and TRBJ2-3; 9 bases fit TRBD2. The V gene's germline CDR1 is SGHRS and CDR2 YFSETQ. The CDR3 runs 16 residues. Unmatched junction bases numbered 7, after V lost 3 bases and J lost 2 bases. CDR3 amino acids: CASSSGLAGFTDTQYF. The CDR3, as DNA: TGCGCCAGCAGCTCTGGGCTAGCGGGATTCACAGATACGCAGTATTTT. The entire variable domain, with the rest obtained from reference TRBV5-1 and TRBJ2-3, is as follows: KAGVTQTPRYLIKTRGQQVTLSCSPISGHRSVSWYQQTPGQGLQFLFEYFSETQRNKGNFPGRFSGRQFSNSRSEMNVSTLELGDSALYLCASSSGLAGFTDTQYFGPGTRLTVL.

The chain has TRBV13 and TRBJ1-2; 7 nucleotides agree with TRBD1. Losses at the gene ends were 4 bases for V and 4 bases for J; bases not matched to a gene: 9. The CDR3 runs to 15 residues. Germline-derived CDR1 and CDR2 are PRHDT and FYEKMQ (reference sequence). CDR3 loop: CASSYTGTERYGYTF. CDR3 sequence (DNA): TGTGCCAGCAGCTACACCGGGACAGAGCGCTATGGCTACACCTTC.

The V and J genes are TRBV10-3 and TRBJ2-3; TRBD2 is a possible D gene (6 bases). V gave up 3 bases and J gave up 2 bases, with 18 bases separating them. Looked up from germline, CDR1 is ENHRY and CDR2 is SYGVKD. This CDR3 spans 17 amino acids. The CDR3 sequence is CAISDREKGLSTDTQYF. The CDR3 DNA reads as TGTGCCATCAGTGATCGCGAGAAGGGACTGTCCACAGATACGCAGTATTTT.

V and J are TRBV15 and TRBJ2-7; a weak D match, TRBD1 (5 bases). V was pared by 1 base and J by 0 bases, with 13 bases between. This CDR3 region has 16 residues. Germline V gives CDR1 LNHNV, CDR2 YYDKDF (reference sequence). As DNA, the CDR3 is TGTGCCACCAGCAGAGGTAGGGGATCGGGCTCCTACGAGCAGTACTTC. It is translated as CATSRGRGSGSYEQYF.

This chain joins TRBV4-3 and TRBJ1-4, with D possibly matching TRBD1 (5 bases). Germline loops: CDR1 LGHNA, CDR2 YSLEER. Trimming took 3 bases from V and 7 from J, leaving 18 bases between them. This CDR3 comprises 16 residues. Written as DNA, the CDR3 is TGCGCCAGCAGCCAGGGGGGGACGCCGTCCCGTGAAAAACTGTTTTTT. It yields the protein CASSQGGTPSREKLFF.

The count of this clone is one. V gene TRBV6-5 combines with J gene TRBJ2-5; the D is unclear. CDR1 and CDR2 from the germline V gene are MNHEY and SVGAGI. This CDR3 comprises 11 residues. Trimming took 5 bases from V and 1 from J, leaving 2 bases between them. The CDR3 DNA reads TGTGCCAGCAGTGTCCAAGAGACCCAGTACTTC. Translation: CASSVQETQYF.

The J gene is TRBJ2-3, the V gene TRBV4-3; 12 bases fit TRBD2. With 8 bases clipped from V and 2 bases from J, the junction kept 5 bases outside the gene matches. Germline CDR1 reads LGHNA; CDR2 reads YSLEER. This CDR3 is built from 15 residues. The CDR3 is CASASSGGDTDTQYF. The CDR3 DNA reads as TGCGCCAGCGCATCTAGCGGGGGGGACACAGATACGCAGTATTTT.

J is TRBJ2-4 and V is TRBV5-1; 7 bases match TRBD2. V shed 4 bases and J 1 base; nucleotides not matched to a gene: 8. CDR3 length equals 16 residues. CDR1 is SGHRS and CDR2 is YFSETQ in the germline V gene. The CDR3 loop is CASSGGGLTAKNIQYF. The CDR3 nucleotides read TGCGCCAGCAGCGGCGGGGGACTTACGGCCAAAAACATTCAGTACTTC.

V is TRBV5-4 and J is TRBJ1-1; D is uncertain. V lost 1 base and J lost 0, with 10 bases in between. The germline V gene has CDR1 SGHNT and CDR2 YYREEE (reference sequence). The CDR3 runs 15 residues. The CDR3: CASSLPTAMNTEAFF. DNA for the CDR3: TGTGCCAGCAGCTTGCCCACTGCTATGAACACTGAAGCTTTCTTT.

This chain joins TRBV28 and TRBJ1-1, with TRBD1 identical over 11 bases. The CDR3 consists of 14 residues. V lost 3 bases, J lost 5 bases, and 2 bases stayed unmatched. The V gene's germline CDR1 is MDHEN and CDR2 SYDVKM. The CDR3 sequence is CASSFGTGGTEAFF. Written as DNA, the CDR3 is TGTGCCAGCAGTTTCGGGACAGGGGGGACTGAAGCTTTCTTT.

The genes are TRBV7-6 and TRBJ2-7; unclear D gene. Germline V gene sequence: CDR1 SGHVS, CDR2 FNYEAQ. V gave up 1 base and J gave up 0 bases, with 10 bases separating them. This CDR3 region has 15 residues. The DNA for the CDR3 is TGTGCCAGCAGCTTAGATAAACTAAGCTCCTACGAGCAGTACTTC. Amino acids: CASSLDKLSSYEQYF.

J is TRBJ2-3 and V is TRBV6-6; TRBD1 is a possible D gene (5 bases). V was shortened by 8 bases and J by 2 bases, with 14 bases between the two germline ends. The CDR3 spans 14 residues. Germline CDR1 is MNHNY and CDR2 is SVGAGI (reference sequence). In DNA form, the CDR3 reads TGTGCCAGCTCCGGCAGGGCGTTCACAGATACGCAGTATTTT. Residues: CASSGRAFTDTQYF.

The CDR3 loop reads CASSEGVWLSATGNTIYF. The CDR3 DNA is TGTGCCAGCAGTGAAGGAGTCTGGTTGTCGGCCACTGGAAACACCATATATTTT. The V call is TRBV6-1, the J call TRBJ1-3; D gene ambiguous. CDR3 size: 18 residues. Deletions cut 1 base from V and 2 bases from J, with 18 bases between. The V gene's germline CDR1 is MNHNS and CDR2 SASEGT.

The count of this clone is one. The chain uses TRBV5-1 and TRBJ2-3; the match to TRBD2 covers 12 bases. The CDR3 covers 16 residues. Germline V gene lookup returns CDR1 SGHRS and CDR2 YFSETQ. With 0 bases clipped from V and 4 bases from J, the junction kept 3 bases outside the gene matches. The chain's CDR3 is CASSLGTSGTSDTQYF. In DNA form, the CDR3 reads TGCGCCAGCAGCTTGGGGACTAGCGGGACCTCAGATACGCAGTATTTT.

V gene TRBV6-5 combines with J gene TRBJ1-1; 8 bases match TRBD1. Trimming removed 5 bases from V and 5 bases from J; junction bases left unmatched: 7. This CDR3 region has 14 residues. CDR1 MNHEY and CDR2 SVGAGI come from the germline V gene. The CDR3 reads CASSLDRVRTEAFF. CDR3 sequence (DNA): TGTGCCAGCAGTCTGGACAGGGTAAGGACTGAAGCTTTCTTT.

This clone is a singleton in its sample. This chain connects TRBV19 to TRBJ1-2, with D unclear. The CDR3 runs 13 residues. CDR1 and CDR2 (germline): LNHDA, SQIVND (reference sequence). V lost 5 bases and J 1 base, leaving 8 bases between the germline ends. Written as DNA, the CDR3 is TGTGCCAGTAGTTCTGGGCTTAACTATGGCTACACCTTC. Encoded protein: CASSSGLNYGYTF. Using reference TRBV19 and TRBJ1-2 for the parts outside the CDR3, the full variable domain is DGGITQSPKYLFRKEGQNVTLSCEQNLNHDAMYWYRQDPGQGLRLIYYSQIVNDFQKGDIAEGYSVSREKKESFPLTVTSAQKNPTAFYLCASSSGLNYGYTFGSGTRLTVV.